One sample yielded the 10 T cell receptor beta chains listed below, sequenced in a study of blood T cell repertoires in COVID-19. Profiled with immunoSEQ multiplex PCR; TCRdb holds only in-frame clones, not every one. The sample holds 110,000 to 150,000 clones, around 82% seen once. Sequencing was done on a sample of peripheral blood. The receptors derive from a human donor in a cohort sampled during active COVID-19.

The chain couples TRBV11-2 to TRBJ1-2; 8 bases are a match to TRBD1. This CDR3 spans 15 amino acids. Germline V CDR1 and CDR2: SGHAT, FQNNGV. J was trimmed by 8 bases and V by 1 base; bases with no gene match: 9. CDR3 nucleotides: TGTGCCAGCAGCTTAGCAGTACAGGGGGTTTACGGCTACACCTTC. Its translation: CASSLAVQGVYGYTF.

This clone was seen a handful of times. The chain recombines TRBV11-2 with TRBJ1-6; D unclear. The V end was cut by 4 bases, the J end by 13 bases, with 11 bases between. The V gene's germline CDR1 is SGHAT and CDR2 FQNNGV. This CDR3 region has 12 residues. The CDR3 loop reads CASSSTLSPLHF. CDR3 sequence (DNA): TGTGCCAGCAGCTCCACCCTATCGCCCCTCCACTTT.

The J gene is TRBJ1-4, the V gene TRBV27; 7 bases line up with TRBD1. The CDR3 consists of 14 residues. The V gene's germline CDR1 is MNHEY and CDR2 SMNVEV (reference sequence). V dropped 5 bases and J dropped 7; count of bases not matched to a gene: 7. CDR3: CASSTGDGAEKLFF. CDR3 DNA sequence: TGTGCCAGCAGTACAGGGGACGGAGCTGAAAAACTGTTTTTT.

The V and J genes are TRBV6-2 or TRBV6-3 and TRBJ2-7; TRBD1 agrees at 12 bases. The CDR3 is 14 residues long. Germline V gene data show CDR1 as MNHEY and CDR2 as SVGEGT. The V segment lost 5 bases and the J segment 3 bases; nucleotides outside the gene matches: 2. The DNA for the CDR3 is TGTGCCAGCAGTGGGACAGGGGGCCGCTACGAGCAGTACGTC. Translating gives CASSGTGGRYEQYV.

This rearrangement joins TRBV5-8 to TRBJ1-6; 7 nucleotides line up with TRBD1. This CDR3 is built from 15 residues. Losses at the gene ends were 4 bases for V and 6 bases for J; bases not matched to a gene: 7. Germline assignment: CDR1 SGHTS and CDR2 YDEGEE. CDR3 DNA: TGTGCCAGCAGCATGGACAGGCGGGGTAATTCACCCCTCCACTTT. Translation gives CASSMDRRGNSPLHF.

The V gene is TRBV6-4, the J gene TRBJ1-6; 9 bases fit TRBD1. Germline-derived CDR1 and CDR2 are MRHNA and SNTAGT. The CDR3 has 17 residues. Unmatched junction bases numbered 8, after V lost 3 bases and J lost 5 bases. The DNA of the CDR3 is TGTGCCAGCAGTGAGTTACAGGGGGCGGCTCATAATTCACCCCTCCACTTT. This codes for CASSELQGAAHNSPLHF.

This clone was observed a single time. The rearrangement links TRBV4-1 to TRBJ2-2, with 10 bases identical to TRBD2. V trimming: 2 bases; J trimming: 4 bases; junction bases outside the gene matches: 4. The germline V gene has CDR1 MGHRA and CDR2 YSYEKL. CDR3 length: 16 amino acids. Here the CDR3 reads CASSQKLAGTTGELFF. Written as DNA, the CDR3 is TGCGCCAGCAGCCAAAAACTAGCGGGGACCACCGGGGAGCTGTTTTTT.

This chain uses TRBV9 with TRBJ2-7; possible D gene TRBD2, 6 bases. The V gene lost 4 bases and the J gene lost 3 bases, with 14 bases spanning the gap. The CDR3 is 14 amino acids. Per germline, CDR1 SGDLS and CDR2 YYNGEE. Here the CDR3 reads CASSLTGVSYEQYF. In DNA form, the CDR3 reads TGTGCCAGCAGCCTCACGGGGGTGAGCTACGAGCAGTACTTC.

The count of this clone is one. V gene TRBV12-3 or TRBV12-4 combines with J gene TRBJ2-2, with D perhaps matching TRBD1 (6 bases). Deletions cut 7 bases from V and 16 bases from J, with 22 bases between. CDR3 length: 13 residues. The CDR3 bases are TGTGCCAGCACTCTGACAGGCCCCCTAGGAGCGTTTTTT. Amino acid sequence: CASTLTGPLGAFF.

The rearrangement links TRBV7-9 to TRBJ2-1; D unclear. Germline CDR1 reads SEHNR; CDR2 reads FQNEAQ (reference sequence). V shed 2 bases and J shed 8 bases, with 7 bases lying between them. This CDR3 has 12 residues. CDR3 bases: TGTGCCAGCAGCTTAACTGTCGATGAGCAGTTCTTC. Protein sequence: CASSLTVDEQFF. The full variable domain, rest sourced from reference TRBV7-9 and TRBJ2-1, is DTGVSQNPRHKITKRGQNVTFRCDPISEHNRLYWYRQTLGQGPEFLTYFQNEAQLEKSRLLSDRFSAERPKGSFSTLEIQRTEQGDSAMYLCASSLTVDEQFFGPGTRLTVL.